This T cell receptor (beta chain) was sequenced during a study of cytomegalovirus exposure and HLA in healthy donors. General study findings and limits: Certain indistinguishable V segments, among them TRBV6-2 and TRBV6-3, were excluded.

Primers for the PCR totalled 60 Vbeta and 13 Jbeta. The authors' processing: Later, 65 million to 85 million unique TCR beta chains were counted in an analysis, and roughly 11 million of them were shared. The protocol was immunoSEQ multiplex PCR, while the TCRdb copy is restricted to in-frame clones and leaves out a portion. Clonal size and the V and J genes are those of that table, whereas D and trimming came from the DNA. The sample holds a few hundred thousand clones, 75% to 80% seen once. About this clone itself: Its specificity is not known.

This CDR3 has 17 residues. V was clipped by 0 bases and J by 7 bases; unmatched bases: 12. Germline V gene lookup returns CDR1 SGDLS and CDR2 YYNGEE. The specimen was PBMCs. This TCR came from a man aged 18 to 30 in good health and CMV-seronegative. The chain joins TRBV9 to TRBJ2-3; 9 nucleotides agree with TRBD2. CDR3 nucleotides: TGTGCCAGCAGCGTAGTGGGTGGGAGACTAGCGGCGAATACGCAGTATTTT. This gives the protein CASSVVGGRLAANTQYF.